Listed below are T cell receptor beta chains from one sample, sequenced in a study of metastatic and nonmetastatic thyroid tumors. TCRdb reassembled clones from the PCR reads with MiXCR. The table shows tens of thousands of clones, with 20% occurring only once. Specimen: blood. These receptors were obtained from a female donor with papillary thyroid cancer or a benign thyroid nodule (not recorded which). Some clones in this sample may be carry-over from other donors' samples. Both conserved end residues are part of each CDR3. Fields, in order: J gene, clone size, D gene, V gene, CDR3 DNA, CDR3 protein. The D gene is left open where the match is weak. The size entry is marked missing in some rows and otherwise reads once, few, many or a size class.

TRBJ1-1	many	TRBD1	TRBV18	TGTGCCAGCTCACAAGGACAGGGTTGGACTGAAGCTTTCTTT	CASSQGQGWTEAFF
TRBJ2-5	many	TRBD1	TRBV20-1	TGCAGTGCTGGACAGGGCCAAGAGACCCAGTACTTC	CSAGQGQETQYF
TRBJ1-1	many	TRBD1	TRBV27	TGTGCCAGCAGTTTATACAGGGGGCACGCTGAAGCTTTCTTT	CASSLYRGHAEAFF
TRBJ2-6	NA	NA	TRBV6-9	TGTGCCAGGGAATCTCACGGGGGGCTAGTAGTGTCCAACGTCCTGACTTTC	CARESHGGLVVSNVLTF
TRBJ2-5	NA	TRBD2	TRBV9	TGTGCCAGCAGCAGTTATAGCGGGGATACCCAGTACTTC	CASSSYSGDTQYF
TRBJ2-7	medium-sized	TRBD1	TRBV11-2	TGTGCCAGCAGCCCAAACAGGGGGCTGAGCGAGCAGTACTTC	CASSPNRGLSEQYF
TRBJ2-5	many	NA	TRBV12-3/TRBV12-4	TGTGCCAGCAGGTCAGGGGTTAGAGAGACCCAGTACTTC	CASRSGVRETQYF
TRBJ2-5	many	NA	TRBV20-1	TGCAGTGCTACAGTCCCTGCAAGCGTAGAGACCCAGTACTTC	CSATVPASVETQYF
TRBJ1-1	many	NA	TRBV13	TGTGCCAGCAGCCCCCGGGGGCGTCTGAACACTGAAGCTTTCTTT	CASSPRGRLNTEAFF
TRBJ2-1	many	NA	TRBV5-1	TGCGCCAGCGCGGATCGGGTAGGCAATGAGCAGTTCTTC	CASADRVGNEQFF